The sequence of this TCR beta chain was determined in a study of shared clonotypes between healthy human individuals. Overall study context: CD4 naive cells filled three plates per donor, CD4 memory three, CD8 naive two and CD8 memory one. Study observations and caveats: Tissue TCR repertoires likely differ from these blood-only repertoires. Among the subsets, naive ones generally showed larger estimated richness than memory ones.

As concerns this clone: No antigen is known for it.

CDR3 length equals 14 residues. CDR1 is PRHDT, CDR2 FYEKMQ, per germline (reference sequence). V was pared by 1 base and J by 1 base, with 5 bases between. A 200 ng quantity of DNA, roughly 30,000 T cell genomes, went into the sorted-subset replicate PCRs. Assay: immunoSEQ multiplex PCR; the TCRdb copy retains only in-frame clones and omits some. The sample contains just over 2,000,000 clones, about 95% of which appear only once. The clonotype originates from a man aged 18 to 35 in good health. Specimen: naive CD4+ T cells sorted from blood. As to subset: CD45RA+ positively selected. The rearrangement joins TRBV13 to TRBJ1-5, with no clear D. CDR3 in amino acids: CASSLDLSNQPQHF. The CDR3 nucleotides read TGTGCCAGCAGCTTAGATTTGAGCAATCAGCCCCAGCATTTT.